This T cell receptor (beta chain) was obtained from a study of regulatory T cells in long-lasting Graves disease. Time point in this sample: newly diagnosed GD, antithyroid drugs for less than 3 months. The TCR library used RNA extracted from PBMCs. There are 15 residues in the CDR3. Between the trimmed V and J ends, which lost 2 bases and 5 bases, there was a span of 13 bases. Germline-derived CDR1 and CDR2 are LGHDT and YNNKEL (reference sequence). Building the TCR beta libraries relied on iRepertoire HTBI primers, and CDR3 regions underwent Arm-PCR. In TCRdb, the multiplex PCR reads were re-called with MiXCR into one record per CDR3 protein. In the table there are a few hundred thousand distinct CDR3 sequences, 16% of which are singletons. This clonotype was counted a single time. These data are also associated with another study on T cells in Graves' hyperthyroidism and ophthalmopathy.

The genes are TRBV3-1 and TRBJ2-1, with D possibly being TRBD1 (6 bases). The input for sequencing was peripheral blood mononuclear cells (PBMCs), taken at new diagnosis, from a patient treated with antithyroid drugs. The sequence came from a man aged 35 to 55 with Graves disease. The CDR3 sequence is CASSQTGQSNNEQFF. CDR3 nucleotide sequence: TGTGCCAGCAGCCAAACGGGACAAAGCAACAATGAGCAGTTCTTC.